This is a list of T cell receptor beta chains from one sample in a study of blood T cell repertoires in COVID-19. The data were produced by immunoSEQ multiplex PCR, yet TCRdb's version contains in-frame clones alone and is incomplete. This table holds approximately 85,000 clones, just under 85% found once. Sequenced: peripheral blood. The receptors originated from a woman in her seventies with active or convalescent COVID-19. CDR3s include the opening cysteine and the closing phenylalanine or tryptophan. D genes are given only for firm matches. Clone size appears in some rows only: once, few, many, or a class for an expanded clone.

V gene	D gene	J gene	clone size	CDR3 protein	CDR3 DNA
TRBV9	TRBD1	TRBJ1-2	NA	CASSVFSLPGQGPYGYTF	TGTGCCAGCAGCGTATTTTCCTTACCGGGACAGGGCCCTTATGGCTACACCTTC
TRBV6-5	TRBD1	TRBJ1-5	NA	CASRRSGQVDQPQHF	TGTGCCAGCAGGAGATCGGGACAGGTAGATCAGCCCCAGCATTTT
TRBV7-2	TRBD2	TRBJ2-5	NA	CASSLAQGLAGGRRGETQYF	TGTGCCAGCAGCTTAGCGCAGGGACTAGCGGGGGGCCGGCGAGGAGAGACCCAGTACTTC
TRBV10-3	TRBD1	TRBJ2-7	NA	CAISASTWTGPSYEQYF	TGTGCCATCAGTGCCAGTACCTGGACAGGGCCTTCCTACGAGCAGTACTTC
TRBV18	NA	TRBJ1-1	NA	CASSPLGLPELNTEAFF	TGTGCCAGCTCCCCCCTGGGGCTACCTGAATTAAACACTGAAGCTTTCTTT
TRBV5-1	TRBD1	TRBJ2-6	once	CASSLGQGQLSGANVLTF	TGCGCCAGCAGCCTGGGACAGGGCCAGCTCTCTGGGGCCAACGTCCTGACTTTC
TRBV12-5	TRBD1	TRBJ1-1	NA	CASGGIQGADTEAFF	TGTGCTAGTGGTGGAATACAGGGGGCGGACACTGAAGCTTTCTTT
TRBV6-5	NA	TRBJ1-1	NA	CASSYARNTEAFF	TGTGCCAGCAGTTATGCCAGGAACACTGAAGCTTTCTTT
TRBV4-1	TRBD1	TRBJ1-5	NA	CASSQGTGGDQPQHF	TGCGCCAGCAGCCAAGGGACAGGCGGAGATCAGCCCCAGCATTTT
TRBV27	NA	TRBJ2-2	NA	CASSLMGANTGELFF	TGTGCCAGCAGTTTAATGGGGGCAAACACCGGGGAGCTGTTTTTT
TRBV3-1/TRBV3-2	NA	TRBJ1-1	NA	CASSPRGGAKNTEAFF	TGTGCCAGCAGCCCCCGAGGAGGGGCCAAGAACACTGAAGCTTTCTTT
TRBV7-9	NA	TRBJ1-1	NA	CASSSFRGLMNTEAFF	TGTGCCAGCAGCTCTTTTCGGGGTTTGATGAACACTGAAGCTTTCTTT
TRBV7-9	NA	TRBJ2-7	NA	CASSSAWTVSYEQYF	TGTGCCAGCAGCTCCGCATGGACAGTTTCCTACGAGCAGTACTTC
TRBV18	TRBD1	TRBJ2-6	NA	CASSPPTGPGSGANVLTF	TGTGCCAGCTCACCCCCGACAGGGCCGGGCTCTGGGGCCAACGTCCTGACTTTC
TRBV27	NA	TRBJ1-4	NA	CASSGRTRGEKLFF	TGTGCCAGCAGCGGCCGGACACGCGGTGAAAAACTGTTTTTT
TRBV24-1	NA	TRBJ2-6	NA	CATQGTGANVLTF	TGTGCCACCCAGGGTACTGGGGCCAACGTCCTGACTTTC
TRBV11-2	TRBD1	TRBJ2-7	NA	CASSLIDRDYEQYF	TGTGCCAGCAGCTTAATTGACAGGGACTACGAGCAGTACTTC
TRBV4-3	NA	TRBJ1-2	NA	CASSQVVGGSYGYTF	TGCGCCAGCAGCCAAGTAGTTGGAGGCAGCTATGGCTACACCTTC
TRBV24-1	NA	TRBJ1-4	once	CATSDPRDGGEKLFF	TGTGCCACCAGTGACCCACGGGACGGAGGGGAAAAACTGTTTTTT
TRBV5-5	NA	TRBJ2-3	NA	CASSLGRADTQYF	TGTGCCAGCAGCTTGGGACGGGCAGATACGCAGTATTTT
TRBV2	TRBD1	TRBJ2-2	few	CASSGSGQGVGELFF	TGTGCCAGCAGTGGGTCGGGACAGGGGGTCGGGGAGCTGTTTTTT
TRBV7-2	NA	TRBJ2-1	NA	CASSLSGGSSYNEQFF	TGTGCCAGCAGCTTATCAGGGGGGAGCTCCTACAATGAGCAGTTCTTC
TRBV7-2	NA	TRBJ1-4	NA	CASSMDSPPGKLFF	TGTGCCAGCAGCATGGACAGCCCTCCGGGAAAACTGTTTTTT
TRBV4-3	TRBD1	TRBJ2-1	NA	CASSHRDRGEDEQFF	TGCGCCAGCAGCCACCGGGACAGGGGGGAAGATGAGCAGTTCTTC
TRBV5-4	TRBD2	TRBJ2-5	once	CASSLGAGGTQYF	TGTGCCAGCAGCTTGGGAGCGGGGGGTACCCAGTACTTC
TRBV29-1	NA	TRBJ1-1	NA	CSVEESKNTEAFF	TGCAGCGTTGAGGAGTCAAAGAACACTGAAGCTTTCTTT
TRBV6-5	NA	TRBJ2-7	NA	CASSYGGALYEQYF	TGTGCCAGCAGTTATGGCGGGGCCCTCTACGAGCAGTACTTC
TRBV18	TRBD1	TRBJ1-3	NA	CASSPGTGPGNTIYF	TGTGCCAGCTCACCCGGGACAGGGCCTGGAAACACCATATATTTT
TRBV5-1	TRBD1	TRBJ2-7	NA	CASSLGTGGYEQYF	TGCGCCAGCAGCCTTGGGACAGGGGGGTACGAGCAGTACTTC
TRBV7-8	TRBD2	TRBJ2-1	NA	CASSKGRDYYNEQFF	TGTGCCAGCAGCAAGGGACGGGACTACTACAATGAGCAGTTCTTC
TRBV28	TRBD1	TRBJ2-2	NA	CASTDAGTANTGELFF	TGTGCCAGCACGGACGCCGGGACAGCAAACACCGGGGAGCTGTTTTTT
TRBV6-5	TRBD1	TRBJ1-1	few	CASRTGAEAFF	TGTGCCAGCAGGACAGGGGCTGAAGCTTTCTTT
TRBV12-3/TRBV12-4	NA	TRBJ1-2	NA	CASSLVGGEGYTF	TGTGCCAGCAGTTTAGTCGGGGGAGAAGGCTACACCTTC
TRBV27	TRBD2	TRBJ2-3	NA	CASRRLSGGAVDTQYF	TGTGCCAGCAGACGACTGAGCGGGGGGGCAGTAGATACGCAGTATTTT
TRBV5-6	TRBD1	TRBJ1-6	NA	CASNKDRGHNSPLHF	TGTGCCAGCAACAAAGACAGGGGACATAATTCACCCCTCCACTTT
TRBV18	TRBD1	TRBJ1-5	NA	CASSGQENQPQHF	TGTGCCAGCTCAGGACAGGAAAATCAGCCCCAGCATTTT
TRBV7-9	NA	TRBJ1-1	NA	CASSISQGNTEAFF	TGTGCCAGCAGCATCTCCCAGGGGAACACTGAAGCTTTCTTT
TRBV5-4	NA	TRBJ2-1	NA	CASSLDLSSNEQFF	TGTGCCAGCAGCTTGGATCTTTCGTCCAATGAGCAGTTCTTC
TRBV5-1	NA	TRBJ2-1	NA	CASSWTGTYGNDEQFF	TGCGCCAGCAGCTGGACCGGGACATATGGCAACGATGAGCAGTTCTTC
TRBV10-1	NA	TRBJ2-7	few	CASSESRAGYEQYF	TGCGCCAGCAGTGAGTCGAGGGCTGGGTACGAGCAGTACTTC
TRBV12-1	NA	TRBJ1-1	NA	CASSSRGGLNTEAFF	TGTGCCAGCAGCTCACGCGGGGGTCTGAACACTGAAGCTTTCTTT
TRBV4-1	NA	TRBJ1-3	NA	CASSQNSGSGNTIYF	TGCGCCAGCAGCCAAAACAGTGGGTCTGGAAACACCATATATTTT
TRBV5-4	NA	TRBJ1-1	NA	CASSPEGVGDTEAFF	TGTGCCAGCAGTCCTGAAGGTGTAGGGGACACTGAAGCTTTCTTT
TRBV5-1	NA	TRBJ2-7	NA	CASSFRGEQYF	TGCGCCAGCAGCTTCCGGGGGGAGCAGTACTTC
TRBV2	TRBD1	TRBJ1-2	NA	CASSTTDRGYGYTF	TGTGCCAGCAGTACAACGGACAGGGGGTATGGCTACACCTTC
TRBV5-1	TRBD1	TRBJ1-4	NA	CASSSAGTGVEKLFF	TGCGCCAGCAGCTCCGCCGGGACAGGGGTCGAAAAACTGTTTTTT
TRBV6-2/TRBV6-3	NA	TRBJ2-5	NA	CASSYLETQYF	TGTGCCAGCAGTTACCTAGAGACCCAGTACTTC
TRBV2	TRBD1	TRBJ2-7	NA	CASTTTGGLREQYF	TGTGCCTCCACGACCACAGGGGGCTTACGCGAGCAGTACTTC
TRBV12-5	TRBD1	TRBJ1-1	NA	CASGYSSGGVTEAFF	TGTGCTAGTGGTTATTCCTCAGGGGGCGTAACTGAAGCTTTCTTT
TRBV4-2	NA	TRBJ1-4	once	CASSQALQSTNEKLFF	TGTGCCAGCAGCCAAGCGTTACAGTCAACTAATGAAAAACTGTTTTTT
TRBV5-5	NA	TRBJ1-6	NA	CASSLVFNYNSPLHF	TGTGCCAGCAGCTTGGTTTTTAACTATAATTCACCCCTCCACTTT
TRBV27	TRBD1	TRBJ2-7	NA	CASSRQGASYEQYF	TGTGCCAGCAGTAGGCAGGGGGCATCCTACGAGCAGTACTTC
TRBV7-2	NA	TRBJ1-3	NA	CASSPLFYARSSGNTIYF	TGTGCCAGCAGCCCCCTGTTTTACGCGAGGAGCTCTGGAAACACCATATATTTT
TRBV3-1/TRBV3-2	TRBD1	TRBJ1-2	NA	CASSQNWRGLDGYTF	TGTGCCAGCAGCCAGAACTGGAGGGGGCTGGATGGCTACACCTTC
TRBV7-2	NA	TRBJ2-7	NA	CASRRDTREQYF	TGTGCCAGCAGGAGGGACACCCGGGAGCAGTACTTC
TRBV5-1	NA	TRBJ1-3	NA	CASSPQGNSGNTIYF	TGCGCCAGCAGCCCACAGGGTAACTCTGGAAACACCATATATTTT
TRBV6-5	NA	TRBJ2-7	NA	CASSRQIAQRYEQYF	TGTGCCAGCAGCCGACAGATCGCACAGCGCTACGAGCAGTACTTC
TRBV5-1	TRBD1	TRBJ2-7	few	CASSLNQGVTYEQYF	TGCGCCAGCAGCTTGAACCAGGGGGTGACCTACGAGCAGTACTTC
TRBV6-2/TRBV6-3	NA	TRBJ2-2	once	CASSYYSRLNTGELFF	TGTGCCAGCAGTTATTACTCCCGATTGAACACCGGGGAGCTGTTTTTT